This entry lists 15 T cell receptor beta chains sequenced from one sample in a study of blood T cell repertoires in COVID-19. The method was immunoSEQ multiplex PCR; TCRdb's version includes in-frame clones alone and lacks a portion of them. Among about 320,000 clones listed, 85% were seen once. The sequenced sample was PBMCs or T cells enriched from blood (not recorded which). These receptor sequences come from a young woman who had been exposed to COVID-19.

The chain couples TRBV5-1 to TRBJ1-3, with D tentatively TRBD1 (5 bases). CDR1 is SGHRS and CDR2 is YFSETQ in the germline V gene. V was trimmed by 4 bases and J by 4 bases, leaving 15 bases between them. CDR3 size: 15 residues. In DNA form, the CDR3 reads TGCGCCAGCAGCCCAAGGGGTGGGATAGGAAACACCATATATTTT. It codes for CASSPRGGIGNTIYF.

This clone has a single count. The chain joins TRBV10-3 to TRBJ1-4, with TRBD1 identical over 9 bases. Trimming cost V 11 bases and J 0 bases; bases outside gene matches: 16. The CDR3 covers 18 residues. Germline assignment: CDR1 ENHRY and CDR2 SYGVKD. The CDR3 DNA reads as TGTGCCTCGACGTCCGGGACAGGGCCCTTTGCAACTAATGAAAAACTGTTTTTT. Residues: CASTSGTGPFATNEKLFF.

This chain connects TRBV4-1 to TRBJ2-1; 11 nucleotides line up with TRBD2. Per the germline V gene, CDR1 is MGHRA and CDR2 is YSYEKL. The CDR3 loop spans 17 amino acids. The ends lost 4 bases at V and 6 bases at J; junction bases unmatched: 11. The CDR3 here is CASSRFGGLAEFNEQFF. CDR3 sequence (DNA): TGCGCCAGCAGCCGATTCGGGGGACTAGCGGAGTTCAATGAGCAGTTCTTC.

The chain is built from TRBV19 and TRBJ1-2; 8 nucleotides line up with TRBD1. V lost 6 bases, J lost 2 bases, and 8 bases stayed unmatched. Germline V gene data show CDR1 as LNHDA and CDR2 as SQIVND (reference sequence). The CDR3 spans 15 residues. CDR3 region: CASRTTGEVNYGYTF. CDR3 sequence (DNA): TGTGCCAGTAGAACGACAGGGGAGGTGAACTATGGCTACACCTTC. Full variable domain (missing parts from reference TRBV19 and TRBJ1-2): DGGITQSPKYLFRKEGQNVTLSCEQNLNHDAMYWYRQDPGQGLRLIYYSQIVNDFQKGDIAEGYSVSREKKESFPLTVTSAQKNPTAFYLCASRTTGEVNYGYTFGSGTRLTVV.

The chain joins TRBV3-1 (or the pseudogene TRBV3-2) to TRBJ2-7; TRBD2 matches at 8 bases. CDR1 LGHDT and CDR2 YNNKEL come from the germline V gene (reference sequence). The CDR3 sequence is 14 residues long. J was trimmed by 3 bases and V by 6 bases; bases with no gene match: 7. CDR3 nucleotides: TGTGCCAGCAGTCCGGGACTAGTCGACTACGAGCAGTACTTC. Translated, it gives CASSPGLVDYEQYF.

The table lists this clone with a count of one. The chain carries TRBV7-9 and TRBJ2-1; D possibly corresponds to TRBD2 (5 bases). The V gene's germline CDR1 is SEHNR and CDR2 FQNEAQ (reference sequence). CDR3 length: 15 residues. V dropped 2 bases and J dropped 0 bases, with 8 bases sitting between them. DNA of the CDR3: TGTGCCAGCAGCTTAATGGGGAGCTCCTACAATGAGCAGTTCTTC. Encoded protein: CASSLMGSSYNEQFF.

The chain uses TRBV5-1 and TRBJ1-2, with 7 bases matching TRBD1. This CDR3 comprises 14 residues. Looked up from germline, CDR1 is SGHRS and CDR2 is YFSETQ. The J segment lost 5 bases and the V segment lost 5 bases, leaving 9 bases of the junction unmatched. In DNA, the CDR3 is TGCGCCAGCAGGGCGGAGACAGGGACTTATGGCTACACCTTC. This codes for CASRAETGTYGYTF. Together with reference TRBV5-1 and TRBJ1-2, the CDR3 gives the full variable domain: KAGVTQTPRYLIKTRGQQVTLSCSPISGHRSVSWYQQTPGQGLQFLFEYFSETQRNKGNFPGRFSGRQFSNSRSEMNVSTLELGDSALYLCASRAETGTYGYTFGSGTRLTVV.

The rearrangement uses TRBV10-3 and TRBJ1-1, with 9 bases identical to TRBD1. The CDR3 contains 14 residues. Germline V gene sequence: CDR1 ENHRY, CDR2 SYGVKD. J was trimmed by 2 bases and V by 3 bases; bases with no gene match: 1. CDR3 region: CAISEQGANTEAFF. DNA of the CDR3: TGTGCCATCAGTGAACAGGGGGCCAACACTGAAGCTTTCTTT.

This clone was counted only a few times. The J gene is TRBJ1-2, the V gene TRBV30; weak D call: TRBD1 (6 bases). This CDR3 has 12 residues. The V end was cut by 3 bases, the J end by 8 bases, with 13 bases between. The germline V gene encodes CDR1 GTSNPN and CDR2 SVGIG (reference sequence). CDR3 sequence reads: CAWRGGGNGYTF. CDR3 bases: TGTGCCTGGAGGGGCGGGGGCAACGGCTACACCTTC.

The chain has TRBV5-1 and TRBJ1-1, with D possibly matching TRBD1 (6 bases). The germline V gene has CDR1 SGHRS and CDR2 YFSETQ. The CDR3 covers 13 residues. V was shortened by 2 bases and J by 4 bases, with 9 bases between the two germline ends. CDR3 amino acids: CASSLDRFTEAFF. The CDR3 DNA follows: TGCGCCAGCAGCTTAGACAGGTTCACTGAAGCTTTCTTT. Looking up the rest from reference TRBV5-1 and TRBJ1-1 gives the full variable domain: KAGVTQTPRYLIKTRGQQVTLSCSPISGHRSVSWYQQTPGQGLQFLFEYFSETQRNKGNFPGRFSGRQFSNSRSEMNVSTLELGDSALYLCASSLDRFTEAFFGQGTRLTVV.

V is TRBV6-6 and J is TRBJ2-1, with 7 bases that match TRBD2. With 0 bases clipped from V and 6 bases from J, the junction kept 5 bases outside the gene matches. Germline values: CDR1 MNHNY, CDR2 SVGAGI (reference sequence). This CDR3 spans 15 amino acids. CDR3 protein: CASSYSTREGNEQFF. CDR3 in DNA: TGTGCCAGCAGTTACTCGACTAGGGAGGGCAATGAGCAGTTCTTC.

The rearrangement uses TRBV29-1 and TRBJ1-1, with D perhaps matching TRBD1 (5 bases). The ends were cut back, 2 bases at V and 4 bases at J, with 14 bases in the middle. The CDR3 is 14 amino acids. The germline V gene has CDR1 SQVTM and CDR2 ANQGSEA. The CDR3 DNA sequence: TGCAGCGTTGAAAAGACCGTGGGGGGCACTGAAGCTTTCTTT. Residues: CSVEKTVGGTEAFF.

This clone has only one observation. The V call is TRBV4-3, the J call TRBJ1-6, with a tentative D call TRBD1 (6 bases). The CDR3 is made up of 15 amino acids. The V and J ends lost 0 bases and 5 bases respectively, with 8 bases between them. Germline CDR1 reads LGHNA; CDR2 reads YSLEER. The CDR3 DNA reads as TGCGCCAGCAGCCAAGACAGGGGAAATAATTCACCCCTCCACTTT. Protein product: CASSQDRGNNSPLHF.

The V gene is TRBV5-1, the J gene TRBJ2-5; 10 bases map to TRBD1. V lost 0 bases, J lost 10 bases, and 9 bases stayed unmatched. Per the germline V gene, CDR1 is SGHRS and CDR2 is YFSETQ. CDR3 length: 15 residues. The CDR3 reads CASSLETGGETSQYF. The CDR3 DNA reads as TGCGCCAGCAGCTTGGAGACAGGGGGCGAGACTAGCCAGTACTTC. The complete variable domain, with remaining parts taken from reference TRBV5-1 and TRBJ2-5, reads KAGVTQTPRYLIKTRGQQVTLSCSPISGHRSVSWYQQTPGQGLQFLFEYFSETQRNKGNFPGRFSGRQFSNSRSEMNVSTLELGDSALYLCASSLETGGETSQYFGPGTRLLVL.

The J gene is TRBJ1-5, the V gene TRBV15; tentatively, D is TRBD1 (5 bases). CDR1 LNHNV and CDR2 YYDKDF come from the germline V gene (reference sequence). The germline V and J ends were trimmed by 0 bases and 6 bases, with 12 bases remaining between them. The CDR3 is 15 amino acids. The CDR3 reads CATSRDRAGSQPQHF. The CDR3 coding sequence is TGTGCCACCAGCAGAGATAGGGCAGGGTCTCAGCCCCAGCATTTT.